A selection of T cell receptor beta chains follows, all from one sample in a study of blood T cell repertoires in COVID-19. Clones were sequenced by immunoSEQ multiplex PCR, and TCRdb holds only the in-frame ones, with some missing. The sample includes more than 450,000 clones, about 85% of them seen just once. The material sequenced was PBMCs or T cells enriched from blood (not recorded which). These TCRs come from a woman under 30 who had recovered from COVID-19. Each CDR3 is given with its conserved first and last residue. Each record gives: J gene, clone size, V gene, D gene, CDR3 protein, CDR3 DNA. The D gene is left open where the match is weak. Size tells how often a clone was seen (once, few, many) or the class of an expanded clone, and some rows leave it out.

J: TRBJ1-2
size: NA
V: TRBV6-5
D: NA
CDR3: CASGGDSGANYGYTF
DNA: TGTGCCAGCGGGGGGGATTCAGGGGCTAACTATGGCTACACCTTC

J: TRBJ1-2
size: NA
V: TRBV18
D: TRBD1
CDR3: CASSPGDRDNGYTF
DNA: TGTGCCAGCTCACCGGGGGACAGGGATAATGGCTACACCTTC

J: TRBJ1-2
size: NA
V: TRBV4-1
D: NA
CDR3: CASSREQGARTYGYTF
DNA: TGCGCCAGCAGCCGTGAACAGGGAGCCAGAACCTATGGCTACACCTTC

J: TRBJ1-5
size: NA
V: TRBV19
D: TRBD1
CDR3: CASSIGTGSNQPQHF
DNA: TGTGCCAGTAGTATTGGGACAGGTAGCAATCAGCCCCAGCATTTT

J: TRBJ2-1
size: NA
V: TRBV4-2
D: NA
CDR3: CASSPTESSYNEQFF
DNA: TGTGCCAGCAGCCCCACCGAGAGCTCCTACAATGAGCAGTTCTTC

J: TRBJ2-7
size: once
V: TRBV7-2
D: TRBD2
CDR3: CASSPSGWRGWPHSYEQYF
DNA: TGTGCCAGCAGCCCCTCAGGGTGGCGGGGGTGGCCCCACTCCTACGAGCAGTACTTC

J: TRBJ1-1
size: NA
V: TRBV23-1
D: NA
CDR3: CASSSGRAMNTEAFF
DNA: TGCGCCAGCAGTTCGGGGAGGGCCATGAACACTGAAGCTTTCTTT

J: TRBJ2-1
size: once
V: TRBV7-3
D: TRBD2
CDR3: CASSSSPSGWEKFF
DNA: TGTGCCAGCAGCTCCTCACCTAGCGGGTGGGAGAAGTTCTTC

J: TRBJ1-2
size: NA
V: TRBV4-1
D: TRBD1
CDR3: CASSRRRLFDREGGNDGYTF
DNA: TGCGCCAGCAGCCGCCGCCGTCTTTTTGACAGGGAAGGTGGTAACGATGGCTACACCTTC

J: TRBJ1-1
size: NA
V: TRBV28
D: NA
CDR3: CASSPAGTNTEAFF
DNA: TGTGCCAGCAGTCCGGCGGGAACGAACACTGAAGCTTTCTTT

J: TRBJ1-1
size: NA
V: TRBV2
D: TRBD1
CDR3: CASRVQGASTEAFF
DNA: TGTGCCAGCAGGGTACAGGGGGCATCCACTGAAGCTTTCTTT

J: TRBJ2-7
size: once
V: TRBV29-1
D: TRBD1
CDR3: CSVRDRDSYEQYF
DNA: TGCAGCGTTCGGGACAGAGACTCCTACGAGCAGTACTTC

J: TRBJ1-6
size: few
V: TRBV5-1
D: NA
CDR3: CASSLASGGMGNSPLHF
DNA: TGCGCCAGCAGCTTGGCTTCGGGAGGGATGGGGAATTCACCCCTCCACTTT

J: TRBJ1-2
size: once
V: TRBV19
D: NA
CDR3: CASSIQGNYGYTF
DNA: TGTGCCAGTAGTATACAGGGGAACTATGGCTACACCTTC

J: TRBJ1-5
size: NA
V: TRBV20-1
D: TRBD1
CDR3: CSASGDRDQPQHF
DNA: TGCAGTGCTAGTGGGGACAGGGATCAGCCCCAGCATTTT

J: TRBJ2-3
size: NA
V: TRBV6-5
D: TRBD2
CDR3: CASRAGDLTDTQYF
DNA: TGTGCCAGCAGAGCGGGGGACCTCACAGATACGCAGTATTTT

J: TRBJ1-1
size: NA
V: TRBV2
D: NA
CDR3: CASSFTYLNTEAFF
DNA: TGTGCCAGCAGTTTCACATATCTGAACACTGAAGCTTTCTTT

J: TRBJ1-6
size: NA
V: TRBV5-1
D: TRBD1
CDR3: CASSPDRGDSPLHF
DNA: TGCGCCAGCAGCCCGGACAGGGGAGATTCACCCCTCCACTTT

J: TRBJ1-6
size: NA
V: TRBV18
D: NA
CDR3: CASSPSWAGNALHF
DNA: TGTGCCAGCTCACCATCCTGGGCAGGAAACGCCCTCCACTTT

J: TRBJ2-7
size: NA
V: TRBV25-1
D: TRBD1
CDR3: CASSEYKTGSNEQYF
DNA: TGTGCCAGCAGTGAATATAAGACAGGGTCCAACGAGCAGTACTTC

J: TRBJ2-1
size: NA
V: TRBV5-1
D: TRBD2
CDR3: CASSHAPVGGNSYNEQFF
DNA: TGCGCCAGCAGCCACGCCCCGGTGGGGGGGAATTCCTACAATGAGCAGTTCTTC

J: TRBJ2-7
size: NA
V: TRBV2
D: TRBD1
CDR3: CAGARTGVPYEQYF
DNA: TGTGCCGGAGCGAGGACAGGGGTACCCTACGAGCAGTACTTC

J: TRBJ1-2
size: NA
V: TRBV28
D: NA
CDR3: CASTISRMKYGYTF
DNA: TGTGCCAGCACCATCTCCAGGATGAAGTATGGCTACACCTTC

J: TRBJ1-1
size: NA
V: TRBV6-1
D: NA
CDR3: CASSEGGESDTEAFF
DNA: TGTGCCAGCAGTGAGGGGGGGGAATCGGACACTGAAGCTTTCTTT

J: TRBJ2-5
size: NA
V: TRBV18
D: NA
CDR3: CASSPSGQETQYF
DNA: TGTGCCAGCTCACCTTCAGGGCAAGAGACCCAGTACTTC

J: TRBJ1-2
size: NA
V: TRBV5-1
D: NA
CDR3: CASSYIGGDGYTF
DNA: TGCGCCAGCAGCTACATCGGAGGAGACGGCTACACCTTC

J: TRBJ2-5
size: NA
V: TRBV9
D: NA
CDR3: CASSVEGVSETQYF
DNA: TGTGCCAGCAGCGTAGAGGGGGTATCGGAGACCCAGTACTTC

J: TRBJ1-2
size: NA
V: TRBV5-6
D: TRBD1
CDR3: CASSYGTDSNYGYTF
DNA: TGTGCCAGCAGCTATGGGACAGACTCTAACTATGGCTACACCTTC

J: TRBJ2-3
size: NA
V: TRBV2
D: NA
CDR3: CASSDSSSTDTQYF
DNA: TGTGCCAGCAGTGATAGCAGTAGCACAGATACGCAGTATTTT

J: TRBJ1-5
size: NA
V: TRBV7-2
D: NA
CDR3: CASSLGTPGNQPQHF
DNA: TGTGCCAGCAGCTTAGGGACTCCTGGCAACCAGCCCCAGCATTTT

J: TRBJ1-5
size: NA
V: TRBV6-8
D: NA
CDR3: CASRTTLVRPYSNQPQHF
DNA: TGTGCCAGCAGGACGACACTCGTCCGGCCTTATAGCAATCAGCCCCAGCATTTT

J: TRBJ1-6
size: NA
V: TRBV6-5
D: NA
CDR3: CASRDRGGGSPLHF
DNA: TGTGCCAGCAGGGACCGGGGTGGAGGCTCACCCCTCCACTTT

J: TRBJ1-3
size: NA
V: TRBV12-3/TRBV12-4
D: NA
CDR3: CASSPEGNTIYF
DNA: TGTGCCAGCAGCCCAGAAGGAAACACCATATATTTT

J: TRBJ1-2
size: NA
V: TRBV7-8
D: TRBD1
CDR3: CASSPHDRGNYGYTF
DNA: TGTGCCAGCAGCCCCCATGACAGGGGGAACTATGGCTACACCTTC

J: TRBJ2-2
size: NA
V: TRBV28
D: TRBD1
CDR3: CASIGGTGRTGELFF
DNA: TGTGCCAGCATTGGAGGGACAGGGAGGACCGGGGAGCTGTTTTTT

J: TRBJ2-2
size: NA
V: TRBV21-1
D: NA
CDR3: CASSLRRPGQGRDTGELFF
DNA: TGTGCCAGCAGCCTTAGACGCCCGGGACAGGGGAGGGACACCGGGGAGCTGTTTTTT

J: TRBJ1-1
size: NA
V: TRBV21-1
D: NA
CDR3: CASSKGGHNTEAFF
DNA: TGTGCCAGCAGCAAAGGGGGACATAACACTGAAGCTTTCTTT

J: TRBJ2-5
size: NA
V: TRBV5-1
D: TRBD1
CDR3: CASSLDGTGTETQYF
DNA: TGCGCCAGCAGCTTGGACGGGACAGGAACCGAGACCCAGTACTTC

J: TRBJ2-3
size: NA
V: TRBV2
D: TRBD2
CDR3: CASSEAGGGTDTQYF
DNA: TGTGCCAGCAGTGAGGCGGGGGGGGGCACAGATACGCAGTATTTT

J: TRBJ2-7
size: NA
V: TRBV19
D: NA
CDR3: CASSMAGLGYEQYF
DNA: TGTGCCAGTAGTATGGCGGGGTTGGGTTACGAGCAGTACTTC

J: TRBJ1-2
size: NA
V: TRBV7-8
D: TRBD1
CDR3: CASSFKGKGAPYGYTF
DNA: TGTGCCAGCAGCTTCAAGGGGAAGGGGGCTCCGTATGGCTACACCTTC

J: TRBJ2-5
size: NA
V: TRBV4-1
D: TRBD1
CDR3: CASSQVGGTGVETQYF
DNA: TGCGCCAGCAGCCAAGTGGGCGGGACAGGGGTCGAGACCCAGTACTTC

J: TRBJ1-4
size: few
V: TRBV5-1
D: TRBD1
CDR3: CASSLQGQPSEKLFF
DNA: TGCGCCAGCAGCCTTCAGGGACAGCCGTCAGAAAAACTGTTTTTT

J: TRBJ1-1
size: NA
V: TRBV4-1
D: TRBD1
CDR3: CASSHRTGYTEAFF
DNA: TGCGCCAGCAGTCATAGGACAGGGTACACTGAAGCTTTCTTT

J: TRBJ2-2
size: NA
V: TRBV10-3
D: NA
CDR3: CAISDRVGVANTGELFF
DNA: TGTGCCATCAGTGACAGGGTTGGTGTTGCGAACACCGGGGAGCTGTTTTTT